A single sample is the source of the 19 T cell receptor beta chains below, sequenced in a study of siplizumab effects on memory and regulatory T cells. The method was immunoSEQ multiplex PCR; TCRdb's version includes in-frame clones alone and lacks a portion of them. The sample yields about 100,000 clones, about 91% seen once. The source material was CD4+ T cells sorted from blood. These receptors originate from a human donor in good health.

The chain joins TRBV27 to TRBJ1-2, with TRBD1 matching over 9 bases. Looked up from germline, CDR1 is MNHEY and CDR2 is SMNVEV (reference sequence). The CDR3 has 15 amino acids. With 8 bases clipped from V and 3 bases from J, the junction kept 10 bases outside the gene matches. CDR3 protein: CASRSQGQGHYGYTF. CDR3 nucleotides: TGTGCCAGCCGATCACAGGGACAGGGTCACTATGGCTACACCTTC.

The DNA for the CDR3 is TGTGCCAGCAGTTTCGTAAACTATGGCTACACCTTC. This sequence encodes CASSFVNYGYTF. This sequence joins TRBV28 and TRBJ1-2; D unclear. Germline CDR1 and CDR2: MDHEN and SYDVKM. CDR3 size: 12 residues. V lost 3 bases and J lost 2, with 4 bases in between.

CDR3 loop: CASSPEQGAKAFF. The CDR3 DNA sequence: TGCGCCAGCAGCCCGGAGCAGGGGGCAAAAGCTTTCTTT. The genes are TRBV5-1 and TRBJ1-1, with 8 bases lining up with TRBD1. The CDR3 contains 13 residues. Germline CDR1 is SGHRS and CDR2 is YFSETQ. V dropped 4 bases and J dropped 9; count of bases not matched to a gene: 8. The complete variable domain, with remaining parts taken from reference TRBV5-1 and TRBJ1-1, reads KAGVTQTPRYLIKTRGQQVTLSCSPISGHRSVSWYQQTPGQGLQFLFEYFSETQRNKGNFPGRFSGRQFSNSRSEMNVSTLELGDSALYLCASSPEQGAKAFFGQGTRLTVV.

CDR3 sequence reads: CASSLEGLAFYEQYF. The CDR3 region has the DNA TGTGCCAGCAGCTTAGAGGGACTAGCGTTTTACGAGCAGTACTTC. The rearrangement links TRBV7-2 to TRBJ2-7; 10 nucleotides align to TRBD2. Germline CDR1 and CDR2: SGHTA and FQGNSA. Trimming removed 1 base from V and 4 bases from J; junction bases left unmatched: 4. This CDR3 comprises 15 residues.

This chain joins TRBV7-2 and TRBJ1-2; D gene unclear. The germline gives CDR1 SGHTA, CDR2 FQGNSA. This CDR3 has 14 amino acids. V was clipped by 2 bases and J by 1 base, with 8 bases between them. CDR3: CASSLRRDNYGYTF. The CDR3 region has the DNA TGTGCCAGCAGCTTACGAAGGGATAACTATGGCTACACCTTC.

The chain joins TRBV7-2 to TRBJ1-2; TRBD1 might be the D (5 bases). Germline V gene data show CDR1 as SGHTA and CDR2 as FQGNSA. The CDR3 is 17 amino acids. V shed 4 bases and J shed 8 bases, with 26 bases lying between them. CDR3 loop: CASSSYNAGTPDGGYTF. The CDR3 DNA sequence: TGTGCCAGCAGCTCCTACAATGCCGGGACTCCCGACGGGGGCTACACCTTC.

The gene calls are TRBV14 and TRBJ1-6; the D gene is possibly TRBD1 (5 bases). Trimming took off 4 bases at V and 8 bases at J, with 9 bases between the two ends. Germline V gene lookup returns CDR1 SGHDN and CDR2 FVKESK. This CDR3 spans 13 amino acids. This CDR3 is CASSRGPDSPLHF. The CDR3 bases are TGTGCCAGCAGCCGGGGACCCGATTCACCCCTCCACTTT.

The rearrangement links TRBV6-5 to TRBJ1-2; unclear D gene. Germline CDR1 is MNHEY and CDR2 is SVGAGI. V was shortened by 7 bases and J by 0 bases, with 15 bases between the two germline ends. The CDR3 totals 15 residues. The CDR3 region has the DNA TGTGCCAGCACTCCGCCAGGCCCAGCTAACTATGGCTACACCTTC. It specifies CASTPPGPANYGYTF.

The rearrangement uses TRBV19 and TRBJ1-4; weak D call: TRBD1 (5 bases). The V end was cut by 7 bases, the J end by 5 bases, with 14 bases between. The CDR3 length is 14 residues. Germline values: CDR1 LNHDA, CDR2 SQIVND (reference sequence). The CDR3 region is CASMVTGRNEKLFF. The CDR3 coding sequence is TGTGCCAGTATGGTAACAGGCCGGAATGAAAAACTGTTTTTT.

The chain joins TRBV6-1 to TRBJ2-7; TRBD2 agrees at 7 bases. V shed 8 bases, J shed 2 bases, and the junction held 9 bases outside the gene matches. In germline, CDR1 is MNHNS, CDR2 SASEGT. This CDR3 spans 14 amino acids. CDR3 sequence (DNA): TGTGCCAGCTCCTCAACGGGGGGTCCCTACGAGCAGTACTTC. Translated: CASSSTGGPYEQYF.

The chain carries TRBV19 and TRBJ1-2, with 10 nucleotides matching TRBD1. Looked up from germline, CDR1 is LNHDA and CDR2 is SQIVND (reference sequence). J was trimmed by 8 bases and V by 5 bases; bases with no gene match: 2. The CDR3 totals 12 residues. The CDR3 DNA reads TGTGCCAGTAGTGGGGACAGGGGCGGCTACACCTTC. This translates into CASSGDRGGYTF.

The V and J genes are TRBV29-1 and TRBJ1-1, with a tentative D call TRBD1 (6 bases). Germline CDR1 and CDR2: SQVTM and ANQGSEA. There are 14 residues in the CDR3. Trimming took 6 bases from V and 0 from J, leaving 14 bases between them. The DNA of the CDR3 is TGCAGCGTCCAGAAGGGGGTTGTGAACACTGAAGCTTTCTTT. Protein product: CSVQKGVVNTEAFF.

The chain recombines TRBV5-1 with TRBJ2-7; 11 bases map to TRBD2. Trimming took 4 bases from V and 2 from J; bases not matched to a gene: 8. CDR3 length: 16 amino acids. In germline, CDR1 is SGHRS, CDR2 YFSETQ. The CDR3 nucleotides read TGCGCCAGCAGCCCGATGACTAGCGGGGTTACCTACGAGCAGTACTTC. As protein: CASSPMTSGVTYEQYF.

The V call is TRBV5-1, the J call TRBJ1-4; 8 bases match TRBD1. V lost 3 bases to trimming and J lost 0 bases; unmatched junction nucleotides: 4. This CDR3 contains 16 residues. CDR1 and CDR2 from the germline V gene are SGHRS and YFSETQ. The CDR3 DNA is TGCGCCAGCAGCTCTGGACAGGGCGCAACTAATGAAAAACTGTTTTTT. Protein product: CASSSGQGATNEKLFF.

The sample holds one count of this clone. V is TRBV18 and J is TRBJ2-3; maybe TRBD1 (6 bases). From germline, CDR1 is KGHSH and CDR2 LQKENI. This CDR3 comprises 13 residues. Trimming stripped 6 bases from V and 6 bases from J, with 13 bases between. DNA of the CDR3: TGTGCCAGCTCGGGGGCCCAGGGGGATACGCAGTATTTT. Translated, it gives CASSGAQGDTQYF.

The CDR3 region is CASSSHSQGSQPQHF. Here the CDR3 DNA reads TGTGCCAGTAGTAGCCACTCACAGGGTTCCCAGCCCCAGCATTTT. The chain employs TRBV19 and TRBJ1-5; tentative D call: TRBD1 (6 bases). Germline V CDR1 and CDR2: LNHDA, SQIVND (reference sequence). There are 15 residues in the CDR3. V was shortened by 4 bases and J by 7 bases, with 17 bases between the two germline ends. Filled out from reference TRBV19 and TRBJ1-5, the complete variable domain reads DGGITQSPKYLFRKEGQNVTLSCEQNLNHDAMYWYRQDPGQGLRLIYYSQIVNDFQKGDIAEGYSVSREKKESFPLTVTSAQKNPTAFYLCASSSHSQGSQPQHFGDGTRLSIL.

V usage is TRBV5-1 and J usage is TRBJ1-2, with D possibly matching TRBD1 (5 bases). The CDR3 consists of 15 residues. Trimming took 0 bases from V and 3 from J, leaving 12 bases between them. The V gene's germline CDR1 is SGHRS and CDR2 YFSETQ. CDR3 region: CASSLGGTAYYGYTF. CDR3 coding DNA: TGCGCCAGCAGCTTGGGTGGGACGGCTTACTATGGCTACACCTTC.

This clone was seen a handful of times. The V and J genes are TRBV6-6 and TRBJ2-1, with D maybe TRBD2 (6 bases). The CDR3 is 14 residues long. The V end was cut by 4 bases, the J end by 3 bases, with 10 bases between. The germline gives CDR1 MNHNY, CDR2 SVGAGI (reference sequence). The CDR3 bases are TGTGCCAGCAGTTCGGGACTCAACTACAATGAGCAGTTCTTC. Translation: CASSSGLNYNEQFF.

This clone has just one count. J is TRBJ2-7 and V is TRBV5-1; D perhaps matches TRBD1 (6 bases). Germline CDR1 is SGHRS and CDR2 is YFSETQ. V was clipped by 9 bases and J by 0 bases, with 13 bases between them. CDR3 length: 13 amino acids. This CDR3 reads CATPGQLSYEQYF. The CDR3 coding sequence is TGCGCCACCCCCGGACAGCTCTCCTACGAGCAGTACTTC. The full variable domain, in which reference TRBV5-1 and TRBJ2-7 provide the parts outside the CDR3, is KAGVTQTPRYLIKTRGQQVTLSCSPISGHRSVSWYQQTPGQGLQFLFEYFSETQRNKGNFPGRFSGRQFSNSRSEMNVSTLELGDSALYLCATPGQLSYEQYFGPGTRLTVT.